This T cell receptor beta chain emerged from a study of T cells in Graves' hyperthyroidism and ophthalmopathy. Findings and limits, study-wide: Also found in blood were most expanded thyroid clonotypes above 0.001. Model-based prediction identified ophthalmopathy a median 6.5 months prior to its onset.

Pregnant or lactating patients were excluded, as were those with uncontrolled infection or other autoimmune disease. The CDR3 regions of TCR beta were amplified from RNA transcripts. An initial round of RT-PCR targeting the TCR CDR3 relied on the HTBI primer set. Via MiXCR, TCRdb re-called the multiplex PCR reads, giving one row per CDR3 protein. The profile shows approximately 520,000 distinct CDR3 sequences, 24% of them singletons. This clonotype came up many times. What it binds is unknown. The CDR3 extends over 14 amino acids. Trimming took 2 bases from V and 8 from J, leaving 13 bases between them. CDR1 is MNHEY and CDR2 is SVGEGT in the germline V gene.

This receptor was obtained from a woman aged 30 to 39 with Graves' ophthalmopathy. The specimen sequenced was blood. This chain uses TRBV6-2 or TRBV6-3 with TRBJ2-4; D remains unclear. The CDR3 protein is CASSYGPPRDIQYF. The DNA of the CDR3 is TGTGCCAGCAGTTACGGTCCCCCTCGGGACATTCAGTACTTC.